This T cell receptor (beta chain) originates from a study of PD-L1 blockade in urothelial cancer. The overall study: Timepoints chosen for blood analysis were 3 weeks (second dose) and 6 weeks after treatment start.

General study findings and limits: When measured at 3 weeks, tumor-associated blood clones expanded more in durable-benefit patients. Lower pretreatment blood TCR clonality, under the median, predicted better survival, researchers reported.

The length of the CDR3 is 14 residues. The V gene end was trimmed by 5 bases and the J gene end by 5 bases; junction bases not matched to a gene: 6. Germline CDR1 reads LNHDA; CDR2 reads SQIVND (reference sequence). A remark on this clone: Its antigen is as yet unknown.

Time point defined: peripheral blood 6 weeks after treatment start. Patient disease was locally advanced or metastatic urothelial carcinoma. The method was immunoSEQ multiplex PCR; TCRdb's version includes in-frame clones alone and lacks a portion of them. This sample has about 43,000 clones, with 83% found just once. The chain employs TRBV19 and TRBJ2-5; 9 bases line up with TRBD1. The input for sequencing was PBMCs, taken around atezolizumab (anti-PD-L1) treatment. This clonotype originated in a man between 60 and 75 years old with urothelial cancer. The chain's CDR3 is CASSLTGGGETQYF. The DNA of the CDR3 is TGTGCCAGTAGTTTAACAGGGGGCGGTGAGACCCAGTACTTC.